The 30 T cell receptor beta chains listed next were all sequenced from one sample in a study of blood T cells in healthy people across ages. The use of a sample-barcoded 5' primer and a J-beta primer mix characterized a second PCR of about 7 to 12 cycles. TCRdb re-called the 5' RACE reads through MiXCR, storing one row per CDR3 protein. Counted here are some 930,000 distinct CDR3 sequences, 29% occurring once; the ten biggest clones make up 10%. These data also featured in a second study, about T cells of mothers and their children.

The sample taken for sequencing was blood. The source is a woman aged 40 to 50 in good health.

In the case of this clonotype: A read error may produce the germline difference seen at one junction end. This sequence joins TRBV4-2 and TRBJ1-3, with 7 bases matching TRBD1. Germline CDR1 and CDR2: LGHNA and YNFKEQ. There are 16 residues in the CDR3. The CDR3 region has the DNA TGTGCCAGCCGCCATGCGACAGGGCACTCTGGAAACACCATATATTTT. Its protein product is CASRHATGHSGNTIYF.

The table lists this clonotype with a few counts. The germline gene is not matched at one end of the junction; a read error may be the cause. V is TRBV9 and J is TRBJ2-7; 9 bases line up with TRBD1. The germline gives CDR1 SGDLS, CDR2 YYNGEE. This CDR3 contains 16 residues. The CDR3 sequence is CVSSPGRDRALDEQYF. CDR3 sequence (DNA): TGTGTCAGCAGCCCAGGAAGGGACAGGGCATTGGACGAGCAGTACTTC.

Many counts were recorded for this clonotype. V gene TRBV5-1 combines with J gene TRBJ2-3, with D hard to call. The CDR3 is 14 amino acids. The germline V gene encodes CDR1 SGHRS and CDR2 YFSETQ. Trimming took off 0 bases at V and 0 bases at J, with 5 bases between the two ends. The CDR3, as DNA: TGCGCCAGCAGCTTGGACATAAGCACAGATACGCAGTATTTT. This gives the protein CASSLDISTDTQYF.

This clonotype has a single count. This rearrangement joins TRBV18 to TRBJ2-5; 10 positions match TRBD1. This CDR3 has 16 residues. V trimming: 5 bases; J trimming: 11 bases; junction bases outside the gene matches: 17. In germline, CDR1 is KGHSH, CDR2 LQKENI. The CDR3 loop reads CASSRGDRGFWNEQYF. The CDR3 coding sequence is TGTGCCAGCTCAAGGGGGGACAGGGGATTTTGGAATGAGCAGTACTTC. The full variable domain, with the rest looked up from reference TRBV18 and TRBJ2-5, is NAGVMQNPRHLVRRRGQEARLRCSPMKGHSHVYWYRQLPEEGLKFMVYLQKENIIDESGMPKERFSAEFPKEGPSILRIQQVVRGDSAAYFCASSRGDRGFWNEQYFGPGTRLLVL.

Many counts were recorded for this clonotype. This rearrangement joins TRBV29-1 to TRBJ2-5, with D uncertain. Trimming shortened V by 4 bases and J by 0 bases, and 12 bases separated the two germline ends. This CDR3 is 14 amino acids long. Germline V lookup: CDR1 SQVTM, CDR2 ANQGSEA. CDR3 in DNA: TGCAGCGTTGGGAATGGGCTAAACCAAGAGACCCAGTACTTC. Its translation: CSVGNGLNQETQYF.

This clonotype was observed at least ten times. The chain carries TRBV7-9 and TRBJ2-5, with 7 bases matching TRBD1. The germline V gene encodes CDR1 SEHNR and CDR2 FQNEAQ (reference sequence). CDR3 length: 14 residues. Unmatched junction bases numbered 2, after V lost 3 bases and J lost 1 base. The CDR3 region has the DNA TGTGCCAGCAGCTTGGGACAGCCCCAAGAGACCCAGTACTTC. This sequence encodes CASSLGQPQETQYF.

The rearrangement uses TRBV20-1 and TRBJ2-3; 7 nucleotides agree with TRBD2. The ends lost 6 bases at V and 4 bases at J; junction bases unmatched: 4. The CDR3 has 12 amino acids. Germline V gene lookup returns CDR1 DFQATT and CDR2 SNEGSKA (reference sequence). The CDR3 DNA sequence: TGCAGTGCCAAAACTAGCGCAGATACGCAGTATTTT. This encodes CSAKTSADTQYF.

The chain combines TRBV7-2 with TRBJ2-3; 10 nucleotides line up with TRBD2. The ends lost 1 base at V and 4 bases at J; junction bases unmatched: 5. Germline lookup yields CDR1 SGHTA and CDR2 FQGNSA. This CDR3 has 16 amino acids. The CDR3 sequence: CASSLGPSGGSDTQYF. The CDR3 nucleotides read TGTGCCAGCAGCTTAGGTCCTAGCGGGGGCTCAGATACGCAGTATTTT.

In its sample, this clonotype was seen a few times. The gene calls are TRBV10-3 and TRBJ2-3; tentatively, D is TRBD2 (5 bases). Germline V gives CDR1 ENHRY, CDR2 SYGVKD. CDR3 length: 14 residues. With 4 bases removed from V and 4 bases from J, the gap between germline ends came to 12 bases. The CDR3 DNA reads TGTGCCATCAGTGCCGAGCGGCCACCAGATACGCAGTATTTT. Its protein product is CAISAERPPDTQYF.

The chain couples TRBV4-1 to TRBJ1-2, with D unresolved. The CDR3 has 15 residues. V was clipped by 0 bases and J by 0 bases, with 8 bases between them. The germline V gene encodes CDR1 MGHRA and CDR2 YSYEKL. The CDR3: CASSQDEPANYGYTF. The CDR3, as DNA: TGCGCCAGCAGCCAAGATGAGCCCGCTAACTATGGCTACACCTTC.

This clonotype was observed at least ten times. The genes are TRBV7-9 and TRBJ2-7; D unresolved. This CDR3 has 15 amino acids. V was shortened by 5 bases and J by 4 bases, with 18 bases between the two germline ends. CDR1 is SEHNR, CDR2 FQNEAQ, per germline (reference sequence). CDR3 residues: CASSPMVGNEYEQYF. CDR3 bases: TGTGCCAGCAGCCCGATGGTGGGTAATGAGTACGAGCAGTACTTC. The complete variable domain, with remaining parts taken from reference TRBV7-9 and TRBJ2-7, reads DTGVSQNPRHKITKRGQNVTFRCDPISEHNRLYWYRQTLGQGPEFLTYFQNEAQLEKSRLLSDRFSAERPKGSFSTLEIQRTEQGDSAMYLCASSPMVGNEYEQYFGPGTRLTVT.

This clonotype was recorded a few times. The chain carries TRBV7-2 and TRBJ2-7; D perhaps matches TRBD2 (6 bases). Trimming shortened V by 7 bases and J by 2 bases, and 18 bases separated the two germline ends. The CDR3 loop spans 15 amino acids. The germline V gene encodes CDR1 SGHTA and CDR2 FQGNSA. CDR3 in DNA: TGTGCCAGCACCTCTCTTCTAGCGACCCCCTACGAGCAGTACTTC. Its protein is CASTSLLATPYEQYF.

This clonotype occurred many times. A much larger clone differs from this one at a single base, so this may be a read error. The chain employs TRBV4-3 and TRBJ2-5, with D tentatively TRBD1 or TRBD2 (5 bases each). V lost 0 bases and J lost 0, with 8 bases in between. Germline V CDR1 and CDR2: LGHNA, YSLEER. The CDR3 is 15 residues long. CDR3 protein: CASSQDEGYQETQYF. The CDR3 coding sequence is TGCGCCAGCAGCCAAGACGAGGGGTACCAAGAGACCCAGTACTTC.

The chain is built from TRBV28 and TRBJ1-5; D gene ambiguous. Germline V gene data show CDR1 as MDHEN and CDR2 as SYDVKM. This CDR3 region has 15 residues. V was pared by 1 base and J by 1 base, with 8 bases between. The CDR3 DNA reads TGTGCCAGCAGTTTATTTCCGGAAAGCAATCAGCCCCAGCATTTT. Translation gives CASSLFPESNQPQHF.

Details on this clonotype: One junction end does not reproduce the germline sequence, and a read error may be involved. CDR3 sequence reads: CAGSYSSREAFF. CDR3 sequence (DNA): TGTGCCGGCAGTTATAGCTCCCGGGAGGCTTTCTTT. The chain combines TRBV12-3 or TRBV12-4 with TRBJ1-1, with D unclear. The CDR3 spans 12 residues.

The chain joins TRBV7-9 to TRBJ2-5, with D possibly being TRBD1 or TRBD2 (5 bases each). The CDR3 runs 13 residues. Trimming pared 5 bases from V and 11 bases from J, leaving 18 bases between. In germline, CDR1 is SEHNR, CDR2 FQNEAQ (reference sequence). The CDR3 reads CASSLLRGWEQYF. For the CDR3, the DNA is TGTGCCAGCAGCCTCCTTAGGGGATGGGAGCAGTACTTC.

The gene calls are TRBV28 and TRBJ2-3, with 15 bases fitting TRBD2. In germline, CDR1 is MDHEN, CDR2 SYDVKM. This CDR3 has 18 residues. Trimming removed 5 bases from V and 4 bases from J; junction bases left unmatched: 10. The CDR3 protein is CASSTYRTSGGAADTQYF. DNA of the CDR3: TGTGCCAGCAGTACCTATCGGACTAGCGGGGGGGCAGCAGATACGCAGTATTTT.

This clonotype has a single count. The V gene is TRBV6-1, the J gene TRBJ2-6; no firm D call. The V and J ends lost 1 base and 0 bases respectively, with 4 bases between them. The CDR3 has 15 residues. Germline values: CDR1 MNHNS, CDR2 SASEGT. The CDR3 reads CASSEEDSGANVLTF. The CDR3 DNA follows: TGTGCCAGCAGTGAAGAGGACTCTGGGGCCAACGTCCTGACTTTC.

The chain uses TRBV20-1 and TRBJ2-3; no definite D call. The CDR3 extends over 13 amino acids. The germline gives CDR1 DFQATT, CDR2 SNEGSKA (reference sequence). V was clipped by 0 bases and J by 7 bases, with 11 bases between them. The CDR3 loop reads CSARDPIGYTQYF. The CDR3 DNA reads TGCAGTGCTAGAGACCCGATCGGGTATACGCAGTATTTT.

This clonotype came up a few times. The rearrangement joins TRBV4-2 to TRBJ2-1; 11 bases fit TRBD2. V was pared by 2 bases and J by 8 bases, with 8 bases of the junction left unmatched. Germline values: CDR1 LGHNA, CDR2 YNFKEQ. CDR3 size: 16 residues. As DNA, the CDR3 is TGTGCCAGCAGCCAAACCGGGACTAGCGGAATCCATGAGCAGTTCTTC. It encodes CASSQTGTSGIHEQFF.

This clonotype was counted a single time. This chain links TRBV5-1 with TRBJ1-2; D perhaps matches TRBD1 (6 bases). The CDR3 has 16 amino acids. Germline V gene data show CDR1 as SGHRS and CDR2 as YFSETQ. Trimming shortened V by 3 bases and J by 6 bases, and 21 bases separated the two germline ends. CDR3 protein: CASSSGSDRPRDGYTF. Here the CDR3 DNA reads TGCGCCAGCAGCTCGGGATCTGACAGGCCGCGTGATGGCTACACCTTC. Using reference TRBV5-1 and TRBJ1-2 for the parts outside the CDR3, the full variable domain is KAGVTQTPRYLIKTRGQQVTLSCSPISGHRSVSWYQQTPGQGLQFLFEYFSETQRNKGNFPGRFSGRQFSNSRSEMNVSTLELGDSALYLCASSSGSDRPRDGYTFGSGTRLTVV.

The chain is built from TRBV27 and TRBJ2-3, with D possibly matching TRBD2 (5 bases). This CDR3 has 14 amino acids. Germline V lookup: CDR1 MNHEY, CDR2 SMNVEV (reference sequence). Trimming pared 6 bases from V and 2 bases from J, leaving 12 bases between. CDR3: CASRTGLDTDTQYF. The DNA of the CDR3 is TGTGCCAGCAGAACCGGACTTGACACAGATACGCAGTATTTT.

This clonotype was observed a few times. This chain joins TRBV25-1 and TRBJ1-1; TRBD1 aligns across 10 bases. CDR1 MGHDK and CDR2 SYGVNS come from the germline V gene. The CDR3 runs 17 residues. V lost 1 base to trimming and J lost 4 bases; unmatched junction nucleotides: 9. CDR3 bases: TGTGCCAGCAGTGAATTGGTGGGGGACAGGGGAAGCACTGAAGCTTTCTTT. Amino acids: CASSELVGDRGSTEAFF.

The chain links TRBV7-3 to TRBJ2-4, with D unresolved. The V and J ends lost 0 bases and 13 bases respectively, with 19 bases between them. The length of the CDR3 is 15 residues. In germline, CDR1 is SGHTA, CDR2 FQGTGA. This chain's CDR3 is CASSLTVTRVAEQYF. CDR3 DNA sequence: TGTGCCAGCAGCTTAACGGTCACCCGAGTTGCTGAGCAGTACTTC.

Details on this clonotype: A much larger clone differs from this one at a single base, so this may be a read error. The genes are TRBV12-3 or TRBV12-4 and TRBJ1-1; no reliable D call. The CDR3 runs to 14 residues. V was clipped by 4 bases and J by 3 bases, with 12 bases between them. The CDR3 region has the DNA TGTGCCAGCAGTTCCGCGACTGCTTACACTGAAGCTTTCTTT. Encoded protein: CASSSATAYTEAFF.

The table lists this clonotype with a few counts. The V and J genes are TRBV7-3 and TRBJ2-1; 7 nucleotides match TRBD2. Germline lookup yields CDR1 SGHTA and CDR2 FQGTGA. V was pared by 2 bases and J by 6 bases, with 10 bases of the junction left unmatched. This CDR3 has 16 amino acids. The CDR3 region is CASSLHGAGEGNEQFF. Written as DNA, the CDR3 is TGTGCCAGCAGCTTACATGGGGCGGGGGAGGGCAATGAGCAGTTCTTC. Combining the CDR3 with reference TRBV7-3 and TRBJ2-1 gives the whole variable domain GAGVSQTPSNKVTEKGKYVELRCDPISGHTALYWYRQSLGQGPEFLIYFQGTGAADDSGLPNDRFFAVRPEGSVSTLKIQRTERGDSAVYLCASSLHGAGEGNEQFFGPGTRLTVL.

This clonotype was seen a single time. Since a much larger clone is just one base distant, this may be a read error. The DNA for the CDR3 is TGTGCCAGCAGCTCCCCCATCCGGACATCATACGAGCAGTACTTC. This sequence encodes CASSSPIRTSYEQYF. The chain couples TRBV11-2 to TRBJ2-7; a weak D match, TRBD1 (5 bases). The germline CDR1 and CDR2 sequences are SGHAT and FQNNGV. The CDR3 is 15 residues long. V shed 4 bases and J shed 4 bases, with 17 bases lying between them.

Only a few counts were recorded for this clonotype. V and J are TRBV6-1 and TRBJ2-1; no clear D. With 6 bases removed from V and 6 bases from J, the gap between germline ends came to 12 bases. Germline values: CDR1 MNHNS, CDR2 SASEGT. The CDR3 consists of 13 residues. The CDR3 DNA sequence: TGTGCCAGCAGCGTTTACATCCGCAATGAGCAGTTCTTC. It yields the protein CASSVYIRNEQFF.

This clonotype showed up just once. A read error may account for a junction end that differs from germline. The V gene is TRBV28, the J gene TRBJ2-1, with TRBD1 as a possible D gene (6 bases). The germline gives CDR1 MDHEN, CDR2 SYDVKM. CDR3 length: 15 residues. The CDR3 bases are TGTGCCAGCAGTGTCACCGGGACATCATGGAATGGGCAGTTCTTC. This translates into CASSVTGTSWNGQFF.

This clonotype was seen many times. The chain has TRBV20-1 and TRBJ2-1; D remains unclear. Germline V gene data show CDR1 as DFQATT and CDR2 as SNEGSKA (reference sequence). The CDR3 has 12 residues. The germline V and J ends were trimmed by 5 bases and 13 bases, with 18 bases remaining between them. The CDR3 is CSAEPSPSNQFF. The CDR3 nucleotides are TGCAGTGCTGAACCTTCGCCCTCGAACCAGTTCTTC.